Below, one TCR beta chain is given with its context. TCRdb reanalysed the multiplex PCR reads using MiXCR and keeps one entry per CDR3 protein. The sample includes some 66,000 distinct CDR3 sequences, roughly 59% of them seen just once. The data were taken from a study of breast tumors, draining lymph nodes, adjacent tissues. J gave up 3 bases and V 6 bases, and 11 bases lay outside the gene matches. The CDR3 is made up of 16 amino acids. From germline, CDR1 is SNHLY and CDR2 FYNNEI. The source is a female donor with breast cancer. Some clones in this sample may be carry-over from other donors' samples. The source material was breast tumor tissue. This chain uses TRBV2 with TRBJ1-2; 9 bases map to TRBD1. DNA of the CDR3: TGTGCCAGCAGCCTAGCCGGGACAGGGATCGACTATGGCTACACCTTC. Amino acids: CASSLAGTGIDYGYTF. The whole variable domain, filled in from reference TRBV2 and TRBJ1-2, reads EPEVTQTPSHQVTQMGQEVILRCVPISNHLYFYWYRQILGQKVEFLVSFYNNEISEKSEIFDDQFSVERPDGSNFTLKIRSTKLEDSAMYFCASSLAGTGIDYGYTFGSGTRLTVV.